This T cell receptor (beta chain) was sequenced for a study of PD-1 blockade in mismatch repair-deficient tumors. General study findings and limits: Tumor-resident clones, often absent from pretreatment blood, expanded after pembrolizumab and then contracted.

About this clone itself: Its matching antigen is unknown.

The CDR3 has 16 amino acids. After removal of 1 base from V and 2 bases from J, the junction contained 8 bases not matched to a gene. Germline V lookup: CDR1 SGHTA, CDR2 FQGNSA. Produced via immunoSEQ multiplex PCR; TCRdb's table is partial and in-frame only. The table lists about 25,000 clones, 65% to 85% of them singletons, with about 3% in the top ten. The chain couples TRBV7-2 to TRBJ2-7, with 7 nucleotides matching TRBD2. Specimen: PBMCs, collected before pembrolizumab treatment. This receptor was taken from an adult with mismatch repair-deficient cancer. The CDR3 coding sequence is TGTGCCAGCAGCTTAGGGGGCAGCGGGGTAACCTACGAGCAGTACTTC. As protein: CASSLGGSGVTYEQYF.